The source of this T cell receptor (beta chain) is a study of cytomegalovirus exposure and HLA in healthy donors. 13 Jbeta primers and 60 Vbeta primers were used for the PCR. The table came from immunoSEQ multiplex PCR; TCRdb's copy has only in-frame clones and leaves some out. This table holds 70,000 to 95,000 clones, 75% to 85% found once. Whole-study findings and limits: Common viral pathogens (according to a later analysis) appeared linked to several of the most significant clusters.

Between the trimmed V and J ends, which lost 2 bases and 1 base, there was a span of 6 bases. Per germline, CDR1 SGDLS and CDR2 YYNGEE. The CDR3 has 14 amino acids. As regards this clone: Its cognate antigen is unknown.

The sequence derives from a young man in good health and CMV-seronegative. The chain carries TRBV9 and TRBJ2-2, with TRBD2 as a possible D gene (6 bases). The sequenced sample consisted of PBMCs. The CDR3 is CASSVGGNTGELFF. The CDR3 nucleotides are TGTGCCAGCAGCGTCGGGGGGAACACCGGGGAGCTGTTTTTT.